Presented here are 9 T cell receptor beta chains from one specimen sequenced in a study of blood T cells in healthy people across ages. A sample-barcoded 5' primer and a J-beta primer mix were used in a second PCR of roughly 6 to 11 cycles. TCRdb processed the 5' RACE reads anew with MiXCR; each CDR3 protein has one entry. The sample lists roughly 550,000 distinct CDR3 sequences, 24% occurring once. These data also featured in a second study, about T cells of mothers and their children.

Sequenced input: blood. These receptors all come from a boy aged 10-17 years in good health.

This clonotype was seen a few times. The rearrangement uses TRBV24-1 and TRBJ2-7, with 9 bases that match TRBD1. Unmatched junction bases numbered 4, after V lost 3 bases and J lost 5 bases. Germline V gives CDR1 KGHDR, CDR2 SFDVKD. The CDR3 contains 14 residues. The CDR3 here is CATSDTGTGNEQYF. The CDR3 coding sequence is TGTGCCACCAGTGATACCGGGACAGGGAACGAGCAGTACTTC.

This clonotype is a singleton in its sample. V gene TRBV7-9 combines with J gene TRBJ2-3, with D possibly TRBD2 on 6 matching bases. Germline V lookup: CDR1 SEHNR, CDR2 FQNEAQ (reference sequence). Trimming took 5 bases from V and 0 from J, leaving 18 bases between them. The CDR3 consists of 17 residues. In nucleotides, the CDR3 is TGTGCCAGCAGCCAAGGTATCTTAGCGGCTAGCACAGATACGCAGTATTTT. This translates into CASSQGILAASTDTQYF.

The chain carries TRBV9 and TRBJ1-1; D remains unclear. This CDR3 contains 14 residues. The V end lost 4 bases, the J end lost 0 bases, and 10 bases lay between the germline ends. Germline V gene data show CDR1 as SGDLS and CDR2 as YYNGEE. DNA of the CDR3: TGTGCCAGCAGCTACGAAGGGTTGAACACTGAAGCTTTCTTT. Translated: CASSYEGLNTEAFF. The full variable domain, rest sourced from reference TRBV9 and TRBJ1-1, is DSGVTQTPKHLITATGQRVTLRCSPRSGDLSVYWYQQSLDQGLQFLIQYYNGEERAKGNILERFSAQQFPDLHSELNLSSLELGDSALYFCASSYEGLNTEAFFGQGTRLTVV.

CDR3 protein: CASSLTNSASYNEQFF. The CDR3, as DNA: TGTGCCAGCAGCCTGACCAATAGCGCATCCTACAATGAGCAGTTCTTC. The genes are TRBV7-3 and TRBJ2-1; D is possibly TRBD2 (5 bases). Germline V CDR1 and CDR2: SGHTA, FQGTGA. The CDR3 runs 16 residues. V was clipped by 5 bases and J by 1 base, with 15 bases between them.

This clonotype was found a few times. This sequence joins TRBV27 and TRBJ2-7; TRBD1 matches at 11 bases. This CDR3 has 15 residues. J lost 2 bases, V lost 3 bases, and 3 bases had no gene match. The germline CDR1 and CDR2 sequences are MNHEY and SMNVEV (reference sequence). The CDR3 nucleotides read TGTGCCAGCAGTTTCTCGGGACAGGGGGCCTACGAGCAGTACTTC. This encodes CASSFSGQGAYEQYF.

The chain employs TRBV30 and TRBJ2-5; D remains unclear. The DNA end lines up better with TRBJ2-7; the J call may be wrong. This CDR3 has 13 residues. The germline V gene has CDR1 GTSNPN and CDR2 SVGIG (reference sequence). The DNA for the CDR3 is TGTGCCTGGAGTGTGTCCAGGACGGGCGAGCAGTACTTC. This gives the protein CAWSVSRTGEQYF.

This chain links TRBV11-2 with TRBJ2-5, with unresolved D. The V gene lost 2 bases and the J gene lost 1 base, with 8 bases spanning the gap. Germline-derived CDR1 and CDR2 are SGHAT and FQNNGV. This CDR3 is 14 amino acids long. CDR3 nucleotide sequence: TGTGCCAGCAGCTTAATAGGGATCCAAGAGACCCAGTACTTC. Translating it yields CASSLIGIQETQYF.

The J gene is TRBJ2-3, the V gene TRBV19; D is possibly TRBD2 (5 bases). Germline CDR1 LNHDA, CDR2 SQIVND (reference sequence). V gave up 5 bases and J gave up 0 bases, with 9 bases separating them. The CDR3 extends over 14 amino acids. The CDR3 DNA reads as TGTGCCAGTAGTGACGGACTGAGCACAGATACGCAGTATTTT. Translated: CASSDGLSTDTQYF.

V usage is TRBV28 and J usage is TRBJ2-4, with 8 bases fitting TRBD2. The CDR3 contains 12 residues. Germline CDR1 and CDR2: MDHEN and SYDVKM. The CDR3 coding sequence is TGTGGAGTAGCGGGAAGCATAAACATTCAGTACTTC. Encoded protein: CGVAGSINIQYF.